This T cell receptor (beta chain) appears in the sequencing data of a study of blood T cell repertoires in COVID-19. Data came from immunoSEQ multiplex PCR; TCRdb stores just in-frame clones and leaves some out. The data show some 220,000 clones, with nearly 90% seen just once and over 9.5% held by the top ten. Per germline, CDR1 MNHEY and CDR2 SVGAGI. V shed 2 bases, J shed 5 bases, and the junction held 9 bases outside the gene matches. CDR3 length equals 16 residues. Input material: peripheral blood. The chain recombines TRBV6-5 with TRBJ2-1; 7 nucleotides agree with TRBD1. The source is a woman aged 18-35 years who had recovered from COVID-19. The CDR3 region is CASSYPKTGWNNEQFF. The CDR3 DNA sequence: TGTGCCAGCAGTTACCCCAAGACAGGGTGGAACAATGAGCAGTTCTTC.